One sample yielded the 23 T cell receptor beta chains listed below, sequenced in a study of beta chain features in type 1 diabetes. The study's findings and limits: Type 1 diabetes patients had moderately but significantly shorter TCRB CDR3s in all four CD4+ subsets.

No cognate antigen is known for these TCRs. The isolated RNA, all of it, was reverse transcribed, so expressed TCRB transcripts were what got sequenced. Using immunoSEQ multiplex PCR, the repertoire was profiled, and TCRdb retains in-frame clones only, with some absent. This sample has about 28,000 clones, with around three fifths found just once. The specimen was Tregs from blood. These receptors all come from a woman younger than 35 with type 1 diabetes.

The rearrangement joins TRBV27 to TRBJ1-1, with a tentative D call TRBD1 (6 bases). Per germline, CDR1 MNHEY and CDR2 SMNVEV (reference sequence). Trimming removed 5 bases at V and 11 bases at J, with 15 bases between. The CDR3 loop spans 12 amino acids. Here the CDR3 reads CASSDRQETAFF. The CDR3 region has the DNA TGTGCCAGCAGTGATCGACAGGAGACGGCTTTCTTT.

This clone was counted only a few times. The rearrangement uses TRBV7-3 and TRBJ2-1, with 9 bases identical to TRBD1. The CDR3 consists of 15 residues. V trimming: 2 bases; J trimming: 8 bases; junction bases outside the gene matches: 7. From germline, CDR1 is SGHTA and CDR2 FQGTGA. The CDR3 reads CASSLQGQGPHEQFF. The CDR3, as DNA: TGTGCCAGCAGCTTACAGGGACAGGGACCCCATGAGCAGTTCTTC.

The CDR3 coding sequence is TGTGCCAGCAGCTTCAGGGGGCACGGTGTTAGCAATCAGCCCCAGCATTTT. It translates to CASSFRGHGVSNQPQHF. The V call is TRBV5-8, the J call TRBJ1-5; 8 nucleotides match TRBD1. CDR3 length: 17 residues. The V gene end was trimmed by 2 bases and the J gene end by 0 bases; junction bases not matched to a gene: 7. Germline CDR1 SGHTS, CDR2 YDEGEE. The variable domain in full, with the rest retrieved from reference TRBV5-8 and TRBJ1-5, is EAGVTQSPTHLIKTRGQQATLRCSPISGHTSVYWYQQALGLGLQFLLWYDEGEERNRGNFPPRFSGRQFPNYSSELNVNALELEDSALYLCASSFRGHGVSNQPQHFGDGTRLSIL.

This clone turned up a few times. The chain employs TRBV5-1 and TRBJ2-7; 7 nucleotides align to TRBD1. V lost 4 bases to trimming and J lost 2 bases; unmatched junction nucleotides: 6. The CDR3 length is 14 residues. CDR1 and CDR2 (germline): SGHRS, YFSETQ. In DNA form, the CDR3 reads TGCGCCAGCAGCCATACAGGGGCGACCTACGAGCAGTACTTC. This codes for CASSHTGATYEQYF.

This rearrangement joins TRBV7-8 to TRBJ1-5, with 9 bases that match TRBD1. The CDR3 is made up of 18 amino acids. J gave up 2 bases and V 3 bases, and 11 bases lay outside the gene matches. The germline V gene has CDR1 SGHVS and CDR2 FQNEAQ. The CDR3 DNA follows: TGTGCCAGCAGCTTGGGACAGGGCCCTCGGAGGGGCAATCAGCCCCAGCATTTT. Protein: CASSLGQGPRRGNQPQHF.

The chain uses TRBV11-1 and TRBJ2-2, with 7 bases aligning to TRBD2. Losses at the gene ends were 5 bases for V and 5 bases for J; bases not matched to a gene: 5. The CDR3 has 14 amino acids. The germline gives CDR1 SGHAT, CDR2 FQDESV (reference sequence). The CDR3 region is CASSRGRETGELFF. The DNA for the CDR3 is TGTGCCAGCAGCCGGGGGAGGGAGACCGGGGAGCTGTTTTTT.

The chain is built from TRBV5-1 and TRBJ1-2, with TRBD1 matching 7 bases. Germline assignment: CDR1 SGHRS and CDR2 YFSETQ. The V gene end was trimmed by 1 base and the J gene end by 3 bases; junction bases not matched to a gene: 6. The CDR3 is 15 amino acids. In DNA form, the CDR3 reads TGCGCCAGCAGCTTGAGGGTAGGGGGCGACTATGGCTACACCTTC. Translation gives CASSLRVGGDYGYTF.

This chain joins TRBV7-2 and TRBJ2-3; perhaps TRBD2 as D (6 bases). Germline CDR1 reads SGHTA; CDR2 reads FQGNSA. The CDR3 contains 15 residues. With 0 bases removed from V and 3 bases from J, the gap between germline ends came to 10 bases. The CDR3 DNA reads as TGTGCCAGCAGCTTAGCGGGAGGAGAGACAGATACGCAGTATTTT. This sequence encodes CASSLAGGETDTQYF.

This chain uses TRBV4-2 with TRBJ1-4; D perhaps matches TRBD1 (5 bases). Trimming took 4 bases from V and 5 from J, leaving 14 bases between them. CDR1 is LGHNA and CDR2 is YNFKEQ in the germline V gene. CDR3 length: 15 amino acids. The CDR3 reads CASSPWGGSNEKLFF. In DNA form, the CDR3 reads TGTGCCAGCAGCCCCTGGGGGGGATCCAATGAAAAACTGTTTTTT.

The rearrangement joins TRBV5-4 to TRBJ2-1; 7 nucleotides line up with TRBD2. Looked up from germline, CDR1 is SGHNT and CDR2 is YYREEE (reference sequence). The trim removed 4 bases at V and 6 bases at J, leaving 1 base unmatched. There are 12 residues in the CDR3. The CDR3 region is CASSGTTNEQFF. The CDR3 DNA is TGTGCCAGCAGCGGGACTACCAATGAGCAGTTCTTC.

This clone has a handful of counts. The chain joins TRBV7-2 to TRBJ2-1; 10 bases agree with TRBD1. The CDR3 length is 15 residues. Germline CDR1 and CDR2: SGHTA and FQGNSA. The J segment lost 3 bases and the V segment lost 5 bases, leaving 4 bases of the junction unmatched. The CDR3 DNA reads TGTGCCAGCAGCCCGGACAGGGGGTTCTACAATGAGCAGTTCTTC. Its translation: CASSPDRGFYNEQFF.

This chain uses TRBV11-2 with TRBJ2-3; the D gene is possibly TRBD1 (7 bases). This CDR3 has 15 amino acids. CDR1 and CDR2 from the germline V gene are SGHAT and FQNNGV. V lost 3 bases and J lost 10, with 20 bases in between. Written as DNA, the CDR3 is TGTGCCAGCAGCTTTGACAGGGAGGCCACAATTGCGCAGTATTTT. It specifies CASSFDREATIAQYF.

The chain is built from TRBV7-2 and TRBJ2-1; weak D call: TRBD2 (6 bases). The CDR3 is made up of 13 amino acids. Trimming took off 7 bases at V and 4 bases at J, with 11 bases between the two ends. Looked up from germline, CDR1 is SGHTA and CDR2 is FQGNSA. The CDR3: CASTMGLYNEQFF. Written as DNA, the CDR3 is TGTGCCAGCACCATGGGACTTTACAATGAGCAGTTCTTC.

The chain joins TRBV7-3 to TRBJ2-3; maybe TRBD2 (6 bases). The germline V and J ends were trimmed by 5 bases and 0 bases, with 15 bases remaining between them. Looked up from germline, CDR1 is SGHTA and CDR2 is FQGTGA. The CDR3 has 16 amino acids. CDR3 in DNA: TGTGCCAGCAGCCCCGGACTATCTAGAAGCACAGATACGCAGTATTTT. Its protein product is CASSPGLSRSTDTQYF. Filled out from reference TRBV7-3 and TRBJ2-3, the complete variable domain reads GAGVSQTPSNKVTEKGKYVELRCDPISGHTALYWYRQSLGQGPEFLIYFQGTGAADDSGLPNDRFFAVRPEGSVSTLKIQRTERGDSAVYLCASSPGLSRSTDTQYFGPGTRLTVL.

The chain carries TRBV30 and TRBJ2-7; unclear D gene. Trimming cost V 1 base and J 4 bases, with 5 bases left between them. The CDR3 is 11 amino acids. Germline values: CDR1 GTSNPN, CDR2 SVGIG (reference sequence). The CDR3 sequence is CAWSGAYEQYF. The CDR3 coding sequence is TGTGCCTGGAGTGGAGCGTACGAGCAGTACTTC.

This chain links TRBV28 with TRBJ2-2; possible D gene TRBD1, 6 bases. V was trimmed by 4 bases and J by 4 bases, leaving 16 bases between them. From germline, CDR1 is MDHEN and CDR2 SYDVKM. The CDR3 loop spans 16 amino acids. For the CDR3, the DNA is TGTGCCAGCAGTTCTCCAGGGGAGAGCTTCACCGGGGAGCTGTTTTTT. Encoded protein: CASSSPGESFTGELFF. Looking up the rest from reference TRBV28 and TRBJ2-2 gives the full variable domain: DVKVTQSSRYLVKRTGEKVFLECVQDMDHENMFWYRQDPGLGLRLIYFSYDVKMKEKGDIPEGYSVSREKKERFSLILESASTNQTSMYLCASSSPGESFTGELFFGEGSRLTVL.

CDR3 loop: CASSLSLRSTEAFF. The CDR3 DNA follows: TGTGCCAGCAGTTTATCCCTCAGAAGCACTGAAGCTTTCTTT. This chain uses TRBV27 with TRBJ1-1, with D unclear. V lost 0 bases to trimming and J lost 4 bases, with 9 bases between them. This CDR3 comprises 14 residues. In germline, CDR1 is MNHEY, CDR2 SMNVEV (reference sequence).

This chain joins TRBV7-2 and TRBJ1-5; D unclear. The germline V and J ends were trimmed by 3 bases and 0 bases, with 6 bases remaining between them. The CDR3 extends over 14 amino acids. Looked up from germline, CDR1 is SGHTA and CDR2 is FQGNSA. CDR3 nucleotide sequence: TGTGCCAGCAGCTTTTTTAATAGCAATCAGCCCCAGCATTTT. Translating gives CASSFFNSNQPQHF.

The chain links TRBV6-5 to TRBJ2-1; 7 nucleotides align to TRBD2. V trimming: 7 bases; J trimming: 10 bases; junction bases outside the gene matches: 4. Germline values: CDR1 MNHEY, CDR2 SVGAGI. The length of the CDR3 is 11 residues. The CDR3 bases are TGTGCCAGCACGGGGGGAAACGAGCAGTTCTTC. As protein: CASTGGNEQFF.

The CDR3 loop is CATSRVVASGRNWGQFF. In DNA form, the CDR3 reads TGTGCCACCAGCAGAGTCGTGGCTAGCGGGAGGAATTGGGGGCAGTTCTTC. This chain joins TRBV15 and TRBJ2-1, with 11 nucleotides matching TRBD2. This CDR3 comprises 17 residues. Trimming took 1 base from V and 12 from J; bases not matched to a gene: 14. Germline V gene data show CDR1 as LNHNV and CDR2 as YYDKDF (reference sequence).

The V call is TRBV7-2, the J call TRBJ2-7, with 7 bases matching TRBD2. The V gene's germline CDR1 is SGHTA and CDR2 FQGNSA. With V trimmed by 3 bases and J by 6 bases, 5 bases remained unmatched. The CDR3 consists of 13 residues. This CDR3 is CASSFRGGGEQYV. For the CDR3, the DNA is TGTGCCAGCAGCTTTCGGGGCGGGGGCGAGCAGTACGTC.

The rearrangement links TRBV7-2 to TRBJ2-7, with D possibly TRBD2 on 6 matching bases. CDR3 size: 13 residues. The ends were cut back, 4 bases at V and 4 bases at J, with 11 bases in the middle. Germline V CDR1 and CDR2: SGHTA, FQGNSA. The CDR3 DNA reads TGTGCCAGCAGCTACCGGACTAAATACGAGCAGTACTTC. This sequence encodes CASSYRTKYEQYF.

The rearrangement joins TRBV7-9 to TRBJ2-3; 7 bases align to TRBD1. V lost 5 bases, J lost 4 bases, and 6 bases stayed unmatched. From germline, CDR1 is SEHNR and CDR2 FQNEAQ (reference sequence). The CDR3 length is 14 residues. The CDR3 region is CASSQRTGSDTQYF. CDR3 coding DNA: TGTGCCAGCAGCCAAAGGACAGGATCAGATACGCAGTATTTT.